The 19 T cell receptor beta chains presented below share a single source sample, sequenced in a study of patients and donors after allogeneic stem cell transplantation. Using its own MiXCR run on the RT-PCR reads, TCRdb lists one record per CDR3 protein. The sample includes roughly 140,000 distinct CDR3 sequences, 30% to 45% of them seen just once. The sequencing sample was made of blood, either unsorted or a sorted T cell fraction (not recorded which). These receptors came from a human donor who was either an allogeneic HSCT recipient or a stem cell or donor lymphocyte infusion donor (not recorded which). It is not recorded whose cells these are; they may come from a transplant donor.

The chain carries TRBV20-1 and TRBJ2-2; D may match TRBD1 or TRBD2 (5 bases each). V was pared by 6 bases and J by 5 bases, with 19 bases between. CDR1 and CDR2 from the germline V gene are DFQATT and SNEGSKA (reference sequence). The CDR3 covers 15 residues. The CDR3 bases are TGCAGTGCGGCCTACCGGGACCGAGGTACCGGGGAGCTGTTTTTT. Protein sequence: CSAAYRDRGTGELFF.

This clonotype has more than one count but fewer than ten. The rearrangement uses TRBV28 and TRBJ1-2; no reliable D call. Germline CDR1 MDHEN, CDR2 SYDVKM. V was clipped by 4 bases and J by 4 bases, with 7 bases between them. CDR3 length equals 12 residues. The DNA of the CDR3 is TGTGCCAGCAGTTCAGCTTTCTATGGCTACACCTTC. Amino acids: CASSSAFYGYTF.

This clonotype was observed a few times. V gene TRBV20-1 combines with J gene TRBJ1-5; possible D gene TRBD1, 6 bases. V lost 8 bases and J lost 0, with 17 bases in between. Germline-derived CDR1 and CDR2 are DFQATT and SNEGSKA (reference sequence). The CDR3 covers 15 residues. The CDR3 DNA is TGCAGTTGCATACAGGGTCTCTTTAGCAATCAGCCCCAGCATTTT. Protein product: CSCIQGLFSNQPQHF.

This clonotype was picked up a small number of times. The chain carries TRBV11-2 and TRBJ1-6, with D possibly matching TRBD1 (5 bases). This CDR3 is built from 14 residues. Trimming took off 5 bases at V and 9 bases at J, with 14 bases between the two ends. Per the germline V gene, CDR1 is SGHAT and CDR2 is FQNNGV. DNA for the CDR3: TGTGCCAGCAGCCTCAGGGACCGAACTTCACCCCTCCACTTT. Its protein product is CASSLRDRTSPLHF. Based on the CDR3 plus reference TRBV11-2 and TRBJ1-6, the full variable domain is EAGVAQSPRYKIIEKRQSVAFWCNPISGHATLYWYQQILGQGPKLLIQFQNNGVVDDSQLPKDRFSAERLKGVDSTLKIQPAKLEDSAVYLCASSLRDRTSPLHFGNGTRLTVT.

The chain uses TRBV15 and TRBJ1-6; D may be TRBD1 (5 bases). Germline lookup yields CDR1 LNHNV and CDR2 YYDKDF (reference sequence). V was clipped by 3 bases and J by 10 bases, with 10 bases between them. The CDR3 is made up of 13 amino acids. CDR3 region: CATSRRGLSPLHF. The CDR3 DNA is TGTGCCACCAGCAGGAGGGGATTGTCACCCCTCCACTTT.

This clonotype was counted between two and nine times. The chain couples TRBV5-1 to TRBJ2-2; perhaps D is TRBD1 or TRBD2 (5 bases each). Germline loops: CDR1 SGHRS, CDR2 YFSETQ. Deletions cut 4 bases from V and 3 bases from J, with 10 bases between. The CDR3 consists of 14 residues. The chain's CDR3 is CASSEGPYTGELFF. As DNA, the CDR3 is TGCGCCAGCAGCGAGGGACCTTACACCGGGGAGCTGTTTTTT. Filled out from reference TRBV5-1 and TRBJ2-2, the complete variable domain reads KAGVTQTPRYLIKTRGQQVTLSCSPISGHRSVSWYQQTPGQGLQFLFEYFSETQRNKGNFPGRFSGRQFSNSRSEMNVSTLELGDSALYLCASSEGPYTGELFFGEGSRLTVL.

The chain combines TRBV7-9 with TRBJ1-1; no firm D call. Trimming stripped 3 bases from V and 0 bases from J, with 11 bases between. CDR1 is SEHNR, CDR2 FQNEAQ, per germline (reference sequence). The CDR3 length is 15 residues. In DNA, the CDR3 is TGTGCCAGCAGCTTCGGAGGCACTTTGAACACTGAAGCTTTCTTT. This translates into CASSFGGTLNTEAFF.

In this sample, this clonotype turned up a few times. This chain uses TRBV12-3 or TRBV12-4 with TRBJ1-3; 7 bases line up with TRBD1. Trimming took 6 bases from V and 2 from J; bases not matched to a gene: 4. The CDR3 spans 14 residues. DNA of the CDR3: TGTGCCAGCAGCCTCGGACAGGCTGGAAACACCATATATTTT. Amino acid sequence: CASSLGQAGNTIYF.

In its sample, this clonotype was seen once. The CDR3, as DNA: TGTGCCAGCAGTTCCCGCCCTACAGGGAACGAGCAGTACTTC. Translating it yields CASSSRPTGNEQYF. This chain uses TRBV27 with TRBJ2-7; a possible D gene is TRBD1 (6 bases). Germline V gives CDR1 MNHEY, CDR2 SMNVEV (reference sequence). The CDR3 loop spans 14 amino acids. Trimming left V 4 bases short and J 5 bases short, with 15 bases between.

V and J are TRBV12-3 or TRBV12-4 and TRBJ2-1; the D is unclear. V dropped 3 bases and J dropped 3 bases, with 12 bases sitting between them. There are 15 residues in the CDR3. The DNA for the CDR3 is TGTGCCAGCAGTTTCCGGCGCACTGTCTACAATGAGCAGTTCTTC. This translates into CASSFRRTVYNEQFF.

The chain has TRBV4-3 and TRBJ1-1, with TRBD1 as a possible D gene (6 bases). Trimming cost V 0 bases and J 6 bases, with 23 bases left between them. CDR3 length: 18 amino acids. CDR1 and CDR2 (germline): LGHNA, YSLEER. CDR3 DNA: TGCGCCAGCAGCCAAGATTTGAGAACAGGGATAACGGCAGCTGAAGCTTTCTTT. This codes for CASSQDLRTGITAAEAFF.

This chain links TRBV30 with TRBJ1-1; TRBD1 matches 7 bases. There are 14 residues in the CDR3. After removal of 2 bases from V and 0 bases from J, the junction contained 3 bases not matched to a gene. CDR1 is GTSNPN, CDR2 SVGIG, per germline (reference sequence). CDR3 in amino acids: CAWSTGTVNTEAFF. CDR3 sequence (DNA): TGTGCCTGGAGTACCGGGACAGTGAACACTGAAGCTTTCTTT.

This clonotype was counted between two and nine times. This CDR3 reads CSVEEADRGLYEQYF. CDR3 bases: TGCAGCGTTGAAGAGGCGGACAGGGGGCTCTACGAGCAGTACTTC. The chain is built from TRBV29-1 and TRBJ2-7; 11 positions match TRBD1. With 0 bases clipped from V and 3 bases from J, the junction kept 4 bases outside the gene matches. The CDR3 runs to 15 residues. The germline CDR1 and CDR2 sequences are SQVTM and ANQGSEA.

The CDR3 region has the DNA TGTGCCACCAGCAGAGCAGGGCCGGCTAATGAAAAACTGTTTTTT. Its translation is CATSRAGPANEKLFF. The chain links TRBV15 to TRBJ1-4; D may be TRBD1 (5 bases). Trimming cost V 1 base and J 3 bases, with 9 bases left between them. The germline V gene encodes CDR1 LNHNV and CDR2 YYDKDF (reference sequence). The CDR3 runs to 15 residues.

The chain recombines TRBV29-1 with TRBJ2-6; TRBD1 matches 7 bases. Germline-derived CDR1 and CDR2 are SQVTM and ANQGSEA. The length of the CDR3 is 18 residues. V trimming: 3 bases; J trimming: 0 bases; junction bases outside the gene matches: 11. For the CDR3, the DNA is TGCAGCGTTGATCAGGGACAGTATCCAAGCTCTGGGGCCAACGTCCTGACTTTC. This codes for CSVDQGQYPSSGANVLTF.

The chain combines TRBV13 with TRBJ1-1; no definite D call. The CDR3 is made up of 17 amino acids. Trimming removed 4 bases from V and 0 bases from J, with 18 bases in between. The V gene's germline CDR1 is PRHDT and CDR2 FYEKMQ (reference sequence). The CDR3 reads CASSSQLLGRMNTEAFF. Written as DNA, the CDR3 is TGTGCCAGCAGCTCCCAACTACTTGGACGGATGAACACTGAAGCTTTCTTT.

This clonotype was counted only a few times. The genes are TRBV12-3 or TRBV12-4 and TRBJ2-6, with D tentatively TRBD1 or TRBD2 (6 bases each). The CDR3 extends over 15 amino acids. Trimming cost V 11 bases and J 3 bases, with 17 bases left between them. CDR3 in amino acids: CASDGGQVGANVLTF. The CDR3 region has the DNA TGTGCCTCCGACGGGGGACAAGTTGGGGCCAACGTCCTGACTTTC.

CDR3 DNA sequence: TGTGCCAGCAGTATACAGGGATCGGACAATGAGCAGTTCTTC. Its protein is CASSIQGSDNEQFF. The chain couples TRBV12-3 or TRBV12-4 to TRBJ2-1; tentative D call: TRBD1 (6 bases). With 5 bases removed from V and 5 bases from J, the gap between germline ends came to 13 bases. This CDR3 region has 14 residues.

This chain connects TRBV5-1 to TRBJ1-2; weak D call: TRBD1 (5 bases). From germline, CDR1 is SGHRS and CDR2 YFSETQ. V gave up 0 bases and J gave up 6 bases, with 21 bases separating them. This CDR3 is built from 17 residues. CDR3 in amino acids: CASSLESRREVGHGYTF. The DNA for the CDR3 is TGCGCCAGCAGCTTGGAGTCTCGCCGGGAAGTGGGGCATGGCTACACCTTC.